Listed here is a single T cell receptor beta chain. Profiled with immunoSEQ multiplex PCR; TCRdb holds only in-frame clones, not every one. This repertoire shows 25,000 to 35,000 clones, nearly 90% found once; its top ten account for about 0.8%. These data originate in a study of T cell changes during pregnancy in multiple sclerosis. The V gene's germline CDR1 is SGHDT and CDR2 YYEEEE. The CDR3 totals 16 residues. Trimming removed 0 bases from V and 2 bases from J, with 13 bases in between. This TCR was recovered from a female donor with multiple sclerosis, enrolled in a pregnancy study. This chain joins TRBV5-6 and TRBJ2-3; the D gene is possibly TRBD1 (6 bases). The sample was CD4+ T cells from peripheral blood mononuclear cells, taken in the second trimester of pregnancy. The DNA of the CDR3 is TGTGCCAGCAGCTTGGGAGGAGGACAGTTCACAGATACGCAGTATTTT. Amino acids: CASSLGGGQFTDTQYF.